These 13 T cell receptor beta chains share one sample of origin, sequenced in a study of OX40 agonist ivuxolimab in advanced cancers. The data were produced by immunoSEQ multiplex PCR, yet TCRdb's version contains in-frame clones alone and is incomplete. In the table there are some 60,000 clones, about 90% of which are singletons. Sequenced here: CD4+ or CD8+ T cells sorted from blood, sampled in a trial of the OX40 agonist ivuxolimab. These receptors all come from an adult with an advanced solid tumor such as melanoma, head and neck, liver or kidney cancer.

The gene calls are TRBV6-5 and TRBJ2-6; D not certain. Trimming cost V 5 bases and J 4 bases, with 6 bases left between them. This CDR3 has 13 amino acids. Germline V CDR1 and CDR2: MNHEY, SVGAGI. The CDR3 sequence is CASSRTGANVLTF. The CDR3 DNA sequence: TGTGCCAGCAGTCGAACGGGGGCCAACGTCCTGACTTTC.

The chain uses TRBV5-4 and TRBJ2-2; 13 positions match TRBD2. Germline loops: CDR1 SGHNT, CDR2 YYREEE (reference sequence). The CDR3 has 17 residues. After removal of 5 bases from V and 5 bases from J, the junction contained 9 bases not matched to a gene. The CDR3 DNA sequence: TGTGCCAGCAGTCCCGGACTAGCGGGAGTGGGAACCGGGGAGCTGTTTTTT. This gives the protein CASSPGLAGVGTGELFF.

The rearrangement links TRBV7-2 to TRBJ1-3; D perhaps matches TRBD1 (5 bases). Germline V gene lookup returns CDR1 SGHTA and CDR2 FQGNSA. Trimming cost V 6 bases and J 1 base, with 10 bases left between them. The CDR3 has 14 residues. The CDR3 DNA reads as TGTGCCAGCAGTTTGACAGCGTCTGGAAACACCATATATTTT. This encodes CASSLTASGNTIYF.

This chain links TRBV5-4 with TRBJ2-5; TRBD2 agrees at 8 bases. The CDR3 runs to 14 residues. Trimming at V came to 5 bases and at J to 1 base, leaving 4 bases not matched to a gene. The germline CDR1 and CDR2 sequences are SGHNT and YYREEE (reference sequence). CDR3 DNA: TGTGCCAGCAGTTTGACTAGCGTCCAAGAGACCCAGTACTTC. Its translation: CASSLTSVQETQYF. The whole variable domain, filled in from reference TRBV5-4 and TRBJ2-5, reads ETGVTQSPTHLIKTRGQQVTLRCSSQSGHNTVSWYQQALGQGPQFIFQYYREEENGRGNFPPRFSGLQFPNYSSELNVNALELDDSALYLCASSLTSVQETQYFGPGTRLLVL.

This chain uses TRBV5-1 with TRBJ1-4; D remains unclear. CDR1 and CDR2 from the germline V gene are SGHRS and YFSETQ. The CDR3 is made up of 13 amino acids. V was trimmed by 0 bases and J by 7 bases, leaving 7 bases between them. Written as DNA, the CDR3 is TGCGCCAGCAGCTTGGATGTGGGTGAAAAACTGTTTTTT. Encoded protein: CASSLDVGEKLFF. Full variable domain (remainder filled in from reference TRBV5-1 and TRBJ1-4): KAGVTQTPRYLIKTRGQQVTLSCSPISGHRSVSWYQQTPGQGLQFLFEYFSETQRNKGNFPGRFSGRQFSNSRSEMNVSTLELGDSALYLCASSLDVGEKLFFGSGTQLSVL.

The chain joins TRBV10-3 to TRBJ1-1; 7 nucleotides agree with TRBD1. The CDR3 sequence is 14 residues long. The germline gives CDR1 ENHRY, CDR2 SYGVKD. V lost 2 bases to trimming and J lost 4 bases; unmatched junction nucleotides: 4. CDR3 sequence (DNA): TGTGCCATCAGTGAGAGGGGGCCTTTCACTGAAGCTTTCTTT. Protein sequence: CAISERGPFTEAFF.

This sequence joins TRBV7-2 and TRBJ2-1; D gene uncertain. Germline loops: CDR1 SGHTA, CDR2 FQGNSA. The CDR3 is 13 residues long. Deletions cut 3 bases from V and 3 bases from J, with 6 bases between. The chain's CDR3 is CASSFTLYNEQFF. As DNA, the CDR3 is TGTGCCAGCAGCTTCACACTCTACAATGAGCAGTTCTTC.

This sequence joins TRBV6-1 and TRBJ2-3, with 8 bases aligning to TRBD1. This CDR3 comprises 15 residues. The V segment lost 6 bases and the J segment 3 bases; nucleotides outside the gene matches: 8. The germline V gene has CDR1 MNHNS and CDR2 SASEGT. The chain's CDR3 is CASRGDQGATDTQYF. In DNA form, the CDR3 reads TGTGCCAGCAGGGGGGACCAGGGGGCTACAGATACGCAGTATTTT.

This sequence joins TRBV7-9 and TRBJ1-1, with TRBD1 matching 10 bases. In germline, CDR1 is SEHNR, CDR2 FQNEAQ (reference sequence). V trimming: 6 bases; J trimming: 3 bases; junction bases outside the gene matches: 4. The CDR3 is 14 residues long. The CDR3 DNA is TGTGCCAGCAGGCCGACAGGGGGCCACACTGAAGCTTTCTTT. Its translation: CASRPTGGHTEAFF. Full variable domain (rest looked up from reference TRBV7-9 and TRBJ1-1): DTGVSQNPRHKITKRGQNVTFRCDPISEHNRLYWYRQTLGQGPEFLTYFQNEAQLEKSRLLSDRFSAERPKGSFSTLEIQRTEQGDSAMYLCASRPTGGHTEAFFGQGTRLTVV.

This clone was seen only once. The chain has TRBV11-2 and TRBJ2-7; TRBD2 might be the D (5 bases). Germline V gives CDR1 SGHAT, CDR2 FQNNGV. The CDR3 is 15 residues long. V was cut by 0 bases and J by 3 bases, with 12 bases left in between. The CDR3 here is CASSLEQRFYYEQYF. DNA for the CDR3: TGTGCCAGCAGCTTAGAACAGCGGTTTTACTACGAGCAGTACTTC.

CDR3 protein: CASSPGARLRNEQFF. The CDR3 coding sequence is TGTGCCAGCTCACCAGGGGCAAGGTTAAGGAATGAGCAGTTCTTC. This rearrangement joins TRBV18 to TRBJ2-1; weak D call: TRBD1 (5 bases). The CDR3 runs 15 residues. Germline CDR1 is KGHSH and CDR2 is LQKENI. V was cut by 2 bases and J by 7 bases, with 15 bases left in between.

The genes are TRBV2 and TRBJ2-5, with 8 nucleotides matching TRBD2. Losses at the gene ends were 2 bases for V and 4 bases for J; bases not matched to a gene: 6. Per the germline V gene, CDR1 is SNHLY and CDR2 is FYNNEI. This CDR3 spans 15 amino acids. CDR3 amino acids: CASSENPGGAETQYF. The CDR3 region has the DNA TGTGCCAGCAGTGAAAACCCCGGGGGGGCAGAGACCCAGTACTTC.

V is TRBV11-2 and J is TRBJ1-2; TRBD1 might be the D (6 bases). V was pared by 0 bases and J by 10 bases, with 18 bases between. Germline V gives CDR1 SGHAT, CDR2 FQNNGV. This CDR3 is built from 15 residues. CDR3 DNA sequence: TGTGCCAGCAGCTTAGATATTCAGGGGCTTAAGGACTACACCTTC. This gives the protein CASSLDIQGLKDYTF.